One and the same sample provided the 11 T cell receptor beta chains below, sequenced in a study of T cells in localized non-small cell lung cancer. Here immunoSEQ multiplex PCR was the method, and the copy in TCRdb shows in-frame clones only, minus some. The sample has about 31,000 clones; roughly 90% are singletons. Sequenced material: peripheral blood mononuclear cells, taken before any cancer treatment. The receptors here all came from a woman aged 40 to 75 with stage III lung adenocarcinoma.

This clone has a single count. The chain couples TRBV9 to TRBJ1-2, with a weak D call TRBD1 (5 bases). The CDR3 has 14 residues. Trimming took 3 bases from V and 6 from J, leaving 15 bases between them. Germline lookup yields CDR1 SGDLS and CDR2 YYNGEE. CDR3 sequence (DNA): TGTGCCAGCAGCGCTTCGCGGGGGGAGGATGGCTACACCTTC. This sequence encodes CASSASRGEDGYTF.

This clone was counted once. One end of the junction does not line up with germline, which may come from a read error. This chain joins TRBV10-3 and TRBJ2-7; no reliable D call. Germline CDR1 ENHRY, CDR2 SYGVKD. The CDR3 extends over 13 amino acids. CDR3 sequence: CASSPSRLYEQYF. CDR3 nucleotide sequence: TGTGCCAGCAGTCCCAGCAGGCTCTACGAGCAGTACTTC.

The CDR3 loop is CASSQVGDGGAYGYTF. The CDR3 coding sequence is TGCGCCAGCAGCCAAGTGGGGGACGGTGGGGCCTATGGCTACACCTTC. This chain connects TRBV4-1 to TRBJ1-2, with D possibly matching TRBD1 (5 bases). The V end lost 1 base, the J end lost 4 bases, and 16 bases lay between the germline ends. The CDR3 is 16 amino acids. Germline V gene data show CDR1 as MGHRA and CDR2 as YSYEKL.

The table lists this clone with a few counts. V and J are TRBV25-1 and TRBJ1-3; weak D call: TRBD1 (5 bases). Germline lookup yields CDR1 MGHDK and CDR2 SYGVNS. Deletions cut 7 bases from V and 2 bases from J, with 6 bases between. The CDR3 runs to 12 residues. The CDR3 protein is CASMTAGNTIYF. CDR3 in DNA: TGTGCCAGCATGACAGCTGGAAACACCATATATTTT.

The V gene is TRBV30, the J gene TRBJ2-3; TRBD2 might be the D (6 bases). There are 14 residues in the CDR3. Deletions cut 0 bases from V and 6 bases from J, with 13 bases between. Germline CDR1 GTSNPN, CDR2 SVGIG (reference sequence). The CDR3 nucleotides read TGTGCCTGGAGTGTACGGGGGTTAGGGGATACGCAGTATTTT. Translation: CAWSVRGLGDTQYF.

The V and J genes are TRBV7-8 and TRBJ2-5, with 7 positions matching TRBD1. Losses at the gene ends were 5 bases for V and 6 bases for J; bases not matched to a gene: 9. The length of the CDR3 is 14 residues. Germline V gene data show CDR1 as SGHVS and CDR2 as FQNEAQ. The CDR3 spells CASSRGGNAKTQYF. CDR3 nucleotide sequence: TGTGCCAGCAGCCGAGGGGGCAACGCCAAGACCCAGTACTTC.

The rearrangement uses TRBV29-1 and TRBJ2-5; 8 nucleotides agree with TRBD1. This CDR3 is built from 16 residues. Germline CDR1 and CDR2: SQVTM and ANQGSEA. V was pared by 6 bases and J by 3 bases, with 15 bases of the junction left unmatched. CDR3 in amino acids: CSVVGTGDTPEETQYF. DNA for the CDR3: TGCAGCGTGGTAGGGACAGGCGATACCCCTGAAGAGACCCAGTACTTC.

This clone has just one count. The J gene is TRBJ1-2, the V gene TRBV5-6, with a weak D call TRBD1 (5 bases). This CDR3 is built from 17 residues. From germline, CDR1 is SGHDT and CDR2 YYEEEE. V was trimmed by 4 bases and J by 5 bases, leaving 24 bases between them. The CDR3 bases are TGTGCCAGCAGCCGGAGGGGCTTGGGCGCATATTATTATGGCTACACCTTC. Its protein is CASSRRGLGAYYYGYTF.

The chain combines TRBV16 with TRBJ1-4, with D possibly being TRBD1 (5 bases). Germline V gene sequence: CDR1 KGHSY, CDR2 FQNENV. CDR3 size: 14 residues. Trimming cost V 4 bases and J 7 bases, with 13 bases left between them. Here the CDR3 DNA reads TGTGCCAGCAGCCCGGTGGGAGGGACTGAAAAACTGTTTTTT. It specifies CASSPVGGTEKLFF.

V is TRBV7-2 and J is TRBJ2-7; 13 nucleotides line up with TRBD2. Germline CDR1 SGHTA, CDR2 FQGNSA. This CDR3 comprises 16 residues. V lost 5 bases, J lost 0 bases, and 4 bases stayed unmatched. CDR3 in amino acids: CASSPRTSGSSYEQYF. The CDR3 DNA sequence: TGTGCCAGCAGCCCTCGGACTAGCGGGAGCTCCTACGAGCAGTACTTC. Using reference TRBV7-2 and TRBJ2-7 for the parts outside the CDR3, the full variable domain is GAGVSQSPSNKVTEKGKDVELRCDPISGHTALYWYRQSLGQGLEFLIYFQGNSAPDKSGLPSDRFSAERTGGSVSTLTIQRTQQEDSAVYLCASSPRTSGSSYEQYFGPGTRLTVT.

This chain joins TRBV11-3 and TRBJ2-5, with a tentative D call TRBD2 (7 bases). There are 16 residues in the CDR3. V was shortened by 1 base and J by 2 bases, with 14 bases between the two germline ends. CDR1 is SGHNT, CDR2 YENEEA, per germline. The CDR3 nucleotides read TGTGCCAGCAGCTTAGTGTTGGGAGGGGGACAAGAGACCCAGTACTTC. The encoded protein is CASSLVLGGGQETQYF.